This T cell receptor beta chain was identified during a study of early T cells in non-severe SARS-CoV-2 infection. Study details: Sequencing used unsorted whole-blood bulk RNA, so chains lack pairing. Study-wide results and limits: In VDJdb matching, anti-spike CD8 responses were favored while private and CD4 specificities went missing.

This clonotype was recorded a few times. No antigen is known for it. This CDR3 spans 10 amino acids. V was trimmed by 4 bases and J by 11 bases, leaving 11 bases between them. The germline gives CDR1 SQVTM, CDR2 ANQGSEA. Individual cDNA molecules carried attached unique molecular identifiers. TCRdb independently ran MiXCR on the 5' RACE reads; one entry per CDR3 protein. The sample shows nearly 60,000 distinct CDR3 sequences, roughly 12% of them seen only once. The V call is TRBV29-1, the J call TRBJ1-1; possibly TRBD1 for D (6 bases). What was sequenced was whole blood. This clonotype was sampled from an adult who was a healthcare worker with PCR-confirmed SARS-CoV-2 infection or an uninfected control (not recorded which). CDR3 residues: CSVVAGEAFF. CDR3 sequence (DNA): TGCAGCGTTGTCGCAGGGGAGGCTTTCTTT.